One sample yielded the 25 T cell receptor beta chains listed below, sequenced in a study of PD-L1 blockade in urothelial cancer. Assay: immunoSEQ multiplex PCR; the TCRdb copy retains only in-frame clones and omits some. The repertoire holds approximately 51,000 clones, around 87% seen once, with around 16% in the top ten. The source material was PBMCs, sampled around atezolizumab (anti-PD-L1) treatment. The receptor set was obtained from a man aged 55 to 70 with urothelial cancer.

V gene TRBV5-5 combines with J gene TRBJ2-1; D not resolved. Germline V CDR1 and CDR2: SGHKS, YYEKEE (reference sequence). The ends were cut back, 1 base at V and 8 bases at J, with 13 bases in the middle. The CDR3 extends over 14 amino acids. The CDR3 sequence: CASSLYFSFYEQFF. The CDR3 coding sequence is TGTGCCAGCAGCTTGTACTTTAGTTTTTATGAGCAGTTCTTC.

The CDR3 sequence is CASSKTEHYGYTF. As DNA, the CDR3 is TGTGCCAGCAGTAAAACCGAGCACTATGGCTACACCTTC. The gene calls are TRBV5-4 and TRBJ1-2, with D unclear. V was pared by 5 bases and J by 3 bases, with 11 bases between. The CDR3 spans 13 residues. Per the germline V gene, CDR1 is SGHNT and CDR2 is YYREEE (reference sequence).

V is TRBV4-3 and J is TRBJ2-1; 11 bases match TRBD1. Germline loops: CDR1 LGHNA, CDR2 YSLEER. The V and J ends lost 6 bases and 3 bases, in that order; junction bases with no gene match: 4. The CDR3 runs 15 residues. The CDR3 reads CASSSGTGGYNEQFF. The CDR3 nucleotides read TGCGCCAGCAGTTCCGGGACAGGGGGCTACAATGAGCAGTTCTTC.

The rearrangement links TRBV19 to TRBJ1-6, with D perhaps matching TRBD1 (5 bases). V was trimmed by 2 bases and J by 4 bases, leaving 15 bases between them. The germline V gene encodes CDR1 LNHDA and CDR2 SQIVND (reference sequence). This CDR3 comprises 17 residues. CDR3: CASSIFFRGQYNSPLHF. DNA for the CDR3: TGTGCCAGTAGTATATTTTTTCGAGGACAATATAATTCACCCCTCCACTTT.

The CDR3 region is CASSPRLAGYNEQFF. The CDR3 region has the DNA TGTGCCAGCAGCCCGAGACTAGCGGGCTACAATGAGCAGTTCTTC. The rearrangement links TRBV7-8 to TRBJ2-1; 10 bases map to TRBD2. Germline CDR1 SGHVS, CDR2 FQNEAQ. J was trimmed by 3 bases and V by 5 bases; bases with no gene match: 4. This CDR3 has 15 amino acids.

This chain connects TRBV11-3 to TRBJ1-1; D is perhaps TRBD1 (5 bases). Trimming removed 5 bases at V and 4 bases at J, with 14 bases between. Germline-derived CDR1 and CDR2 are SGHNT and YENEEA. CDR3 length: 14 amino acids. The CDR3, as DNA: TGTGCCAGCAGCGCAGTAGGGGAGGGCACTGAAGCTTTCTTT. Translated: CASSAVGEGTEAFF.

This chain links TRBV10-2 with TRBJ2-7; D possibly corresponds to TRBD2 (5 bases). This CDR3 region has 12 residues. CDR1 is WSHSY, CDR2 SAAADI, per germline. V was trimmed by 10 bases and J by 0 bases, leaving 10 bases between them. CDR3 in DNA: TGCGCCACTGGAGGTAGCTCCTACGAGCAGTACTTC. Translation: CATGGSSYEQYF.

In its sample, this clone was seen once. This chain connects TRBV18 to TRBJ1-2; 9 positions match TRBD1. Germline trimming cut 5 bases from V and 5 bases from J; bases unmatched to any gene: 9. The CDR3 is 15 residues long. Germline assignment: CDR1 KGHSH and CDR2 LQKENI. The CDR3 DNA reads TGTGCCAGCTCAACCGTCGGACAGGGGTATTATGGCTACACCTTC. It translates to CASSTVGQGYYGYTF.

The chain joins TRBV7-2 to TRBJ1-6, with 7 positions matching TRBD1. Germline assignment: CDR1 SGHTA and CDR2 FQGNSA. Trimming removed 5 bases from V and 7 bases from J; junction bases left unmatched: 11. The CDR3 covers 16 residues. The DNA of the CDR3 is TGTGCCAGCAGCCGGCACATTGGACAGGAAAATTCACCCCTCCACTTT. Translation gives CASSRHIGQENSPLHF.

The rearrangement joins TRBV27 to TRBJ1-2; possibly TRBD1 for D (6 bases). V was pared by 6 bases and J by 5 bases, with 10 bases between. Germline V gene lookup returns CDR1 MNHEY and CDR2 SMNVEV (reference sequence). CDR3 length equals 12 residues. CDR3 residues: CASRSDRYGYTF. As DNA, the CDR3 is TGTGCCAGCAGATCGGACAGATATGGCTACACCTTC.

CDR3 loop: CASSLEALSYEQYF. CDR3 coding DNA: TGTGCCAGCAGCTTAGAGGCTTTGTCCTACGAGCAGTACTTC. The chain combines TRBV7-3 with TRBJ2-7; D gene uncertain. V was shortened by 2 bases and J by 1 base, with 9 bases between the two germline ends. The germline V gene encodes CDR1 SGHTA and CDR2 FQGTGA. The CDR3 consists of 14 residues.

The chain is built from TRBV29-1 and TRBJ1-4, with D possibly TRBD1 on 6 matching bases. This CDR3 comprises 13 residues. Germline loops: CDR1 SQVTM, CDR2 ANQGSEA. V lost 7 bases to trimming and J lost 8 bases, with 17 bases between them. The CDR3 coding sequence is TGCAGCGCCCACCCAGGGGACAACGAAAAACTGTTTTTT. Translating gives CSAHPGDNEKLFF.

This rearrangement joins TRBV6-5 to TRBJ1-3; D perhaps matches TRBD1 (5 bases). From germline, CDR1 is MNHEY and CDR2 SVGAGI. The CDR3 is 14 amino acids. V gave up 5 bases and J gave up 3 bases, with 11 bases separating them. CDR3 sequence reads: CASSRLRVGNTIYF. The CDR3 DNA follows: TGTGCCAGCAGTCGTCTCAGGGTTGGAAACACCATATATTTT.

The V and J genes are TRBV6-5 and TRBJ2-1, with a possible D match to TRBD2 (6 bases). Germline V gene lookup returns CDR1 MNHEY and CDR2 SVGAGI. V lost 6 bases, J lost 6 bases, and 12 bases lay in between. The CDR3 has 13 residues. CDR3 region: CASRSTGVNEQFF. In DNA form, the CDR3 reads TGTGCCAGCAGATCGACGGGGGTCAATGAGCAGTTCTTC.

This rearrangement joins TRBV11-2 to TRBJ1-2, with D possibly matching TRBD1 (6 bases). V was clipped by 3 bases and J by 4 bases, with 12 bases between them. The CDR3 has 14 amino acids. Germline loops: CDR1 SGHAT, CDR2 FQNNGV. This CDR3 reads CASSFGGVGYGYTF. DNA for the CDR3: TGTGCCAGCAGCTTTGGGGGCGTTGGCTATGGCTACACCTTC.

This chain links TRBV7-2 with TRBJ2-4; 14 bases are shared with TRBD2. The CDR3 has 17 amino acids. The V segment lost 5 bases and the J segment 2 bases; nucleotides outside the gene matches: 5. Germline assignment: CDR1 SGHTA and CDR2 FQGNSA. The CDR3 spells CASSPRTSGRSKNIQYF. The CDR3 DNA reads TGTGCCAGCAGCCCTAGGACTAGCGGGAGGTCCAAAAACATTCAGTACTTC.

V usage is TRBV7-9 and J usage is TRBJ2-3, with 7 bases fitting TRBD2. Trimming took 8 bases from V and 3 from J; bases not matched to a gene: 8. The V gene's germline CDR1 is SEHNR and CDR2 FQNEAQ (reference sequence). This CDR3 is built from 14 residues. The CDR3 reads CASRGGSETDTQYF. The CDR3 DNA is TGTGCCAGCCGGGGCGGGAGTGAGACAGATACGCAGTATTTT.

In its sample, this clone was seen a few times. V is TRBV11-3 and J is TRBJ2-7, with D tentatively TRBD1 (6 bases). The CDR3 totals 16 residues. Trimming stripped 4 bases from V and 6 bases from J, with 22 bases between. CDR1 is SGHNT and CDR2 is YENEEA in the germline V gene. DNA for the CDR3: TGTGCCAGCAGCTCGATCCAACTAATAACAGGGAGCGAGCAGTACTTC. Translating gives CASSSIQLITGSEQYF.

The V call is TRBV19, the J call TRBJ2-5; 10 positions match TRBD1. The CDR3 totals 17 residues. The V and J ends lost 4 bases and 4 bases, in that order; junction bases with no gene match: 12. Germline V gene lookup returns CDR1 LNHDA and CDR2 SQIVND (reference sequence). The CDR3 region has the DNA TGTGCCAGTAGTACCACAACCGGGACAGGGGCGCGAGAGACCCAGTACTTC. Protein sequence: CASSTTTGTGARETQYF.

This chain links TRBV7-2 with TRBJ2-7; 8 bases are shared with TRBD2. CDR1 and CDR2 from the germline V gene are SGHTA and FQGNSA. With V trimmed by 4 bases and J by 4 bases, 6 bases remained unmatched. The CDR3 totals 14 residues. The DNA for the CDR3 is TGTGCCAGCAGCTATCCGGGACTAGTGTACGAGCAGTACTTC. Translated: CASSYPGLVYEQYF.

This clone was found many times. The chain has TRBV10-3 and TRBJ2-7; D may be TRBD1 (5 bases). Per the germline V gene, CDR1 is ENHRY and CDR2 is SYGVKD. The CDR3 is 11 amino acids. V lost 5 bases and J lost 4, with 6 bases in between. CDR3 sequence (DNA): TGTGCCATCAGTTCAGGGTACGAGCAGTACTTC. It yields the protein CAISSGYEQYF.

This rearrangement joins TRBV10-3 to TRBJ2-2; 9 positions match TRBD1. Germline CDR1 reads ENHRY; CDR2 reads SYGVKD. The CDR3 extends over 16 amino acids. V shed 0 bases and J 1 base; nucleotides not matched to a gene: 0. DNA of the CDR3: TGTGCCATCAGTGAGTCGGGACAGGGGAACACCGGGGAGCTGTTTTTT. Protein sequence: CAISESGQGNTGELFF.

On this clone: Its ends do not fully match the called genes, so a read error is possible. The V gene is TRBV18, the J gene TRBJ1-1; no reliable D call. Germline CDR1 and CDR2: KGHSH and LQKENI. The CDR3 contains 12 residues. The CDR3 loop reads CASSPHENEAFF. The CDR3 DNA is TGTGCCAGCTCTCCACATGAGAATGAAGCTTTCTTT. The full variable domain, completed using reference TRBV18 and TRBJ1-1, is NAGVMQNPRHLVRRRGQEARLRCSPMKGHSHVYWYRQLPEEGLKFMVYLQKENIIDESGMPKERFSAEFPKEGPSILRIQQVVRGDSAAYFCASSPHENEAFFGQGTRLTVV.

This chain uses TRBV7-9 with TRBJ2-3; 10 bases line up with TRBD2. CDR1 and CDR2 from the germline V gene are SEHNR and FQNEAQ (reference sequence). The CDR3 consists of 16 residues. V lost 0 bases to trimming and J lost 4 bases; unmatched junction nucleotides: 4. As DNA, the CDR3 is TGTGCCAGCAGCTTAGCCGGGACTAGCGTATCAGATACGCAGTATTTT. This translates into CASSLAGTSVSDTQYF.

This rearrangement joins TRBV7-2 to TRBJ2-7; perhaps TRBD1 as D (6 bases). V was trimmed by 4 bases and J by 8 bases, leaving 15 bases between them. This CDR3 is built from 13 residues. CDR1 is SGHTA, CDR2 FQGNSA, per germline. The CDR3 loop is CASSSRQADKQYF. In DNA, the CDR3 is TGTGCCAGCAGCTCCCGACAGGCGGACAAGCAGTACTTC.